Listed below are T cell receptor beta chains from one sample, sequenced in a study of Graves' ophthalmopathy and Graves' hyperthyroidism. TCRdb reprocessed the multiplex PCR reads via MiXCR and lists one record per CDR3 protein. The data hold 500,000 to 800,000 distinct CDR3 sequences, with more than 40% observed a single time. Source material: peripheral blood. Source of these receptors: an adult man with Graves' ophthalmopathy. The CDR3 runs from the conserved cysteine through the conserved F or W. Fields, in order: clone size, V gene, D gene, J gene, CDR3 DNA, CDR3 protein. A D gene is named only where the DNA matches it firmly. Size is omitted from some rows. Given values are once, few, many or a class for expanded clones.

clone_size: .; v_call: TRBV10-3; d_call: TRBD1; j_call: TRBJ1-5; cdr3_nt: TGTGCCAGCAGCCCCGGGACAGGGTTGGATCAGCCCCAGCATTTT; cdr3_aa: CASSPGTGLDQPQHF
clone_size: many; v_call: TRBV25-1; d_call: .; j_call: TRBJ1-3; cdr3_nt: TGTGCCAGCAAGGCCCAGACCTCTGGAAACACCATATATTTT; cdr3_aa: CASKAQTSGNTIYF
clone_size: .; v_call: TRBV15; d_call: .; j_call: TRBJ1-2; cdr3_nt: TGTGCCACCAGCAACAAGAGCGGGCAGTTTGGGAACACCTTC; cdr3_aa: CATSNKSGQFGNTF
clone_size: few; v_call: TRBV9; d_call: .; j_call: TRBJ2-5; cdr3_nt: TGTGCCAGCAGCGTAGCAGGAGTCTTTCAAGAGACCCAGTACTTC; cdr3_aa: CASSVAGVFQETQYF
clone_size: .; v_call: TRBV6-5; d_call: .; j_call: TRBJ1-4; cdr3_nt: TGTGCCAGCAGTTACTCGGGGGCGGACAGCGGAGGAAAACTGTTTTTT; cdr3_aa: CASSYSGADSGGKLFF
clone_size: .; v_call: TRBV19; d_call: .; j_call: TRBJ2-3; cdr3_nt: TGTGCCAGCAGCTTGGCCCCTAGCGAAAAGGATACGCAGTATTTT; cdr3_aa: CASSLAPSEKDTQYF
clone_size: few; v_call: TRBV20-1; d_call: .; j_call: TRBJ1-5; cdr3_nt: TGCAGTGCCTCCTCGGGAGATGGCAATCAGCCCCAGCATTTT; cdr3_aa: CSASSGDGNQPQHF
clone_size: few; v_call: TRBV5-1; d_call: .; j_call: TRBJ2-7; cdr3_nt: TGCGCCAGCAGCCCAAGGACCAACCGCCACGAGCAGTACTTC; cdr3_aa: CASSPRTNRHEQYF
clone_size: .; v_call: TRBV10-3; d_call: TRBD1; j_call: TRBJ1-5; cdr3_nt: TGTGCCATTGGGGACAGAGCAACAGGGCAGCCCCAGCATTTT; cdr3_aa: CAIGDRATGQPQHF
clone_size: .; v_call: TRBV29-1; d_call: .; j_call: TRBJ1-1; cdr3_nt: TGCAGCTTGGATGGCAGGGGCTCGATGAACACTGAAGCTTTCTTT; cdr3_aa: CSLDGRGSMNTEAFF
clone_size: many; v_call: TRBV5-1; d_call: TRBD1; j_call: TRBJ1-5; cdr3_nt: TGCGCCAGCAGCCCAGGGGGGACGGGCAATCAGCCCCAGCATTTT; cdr3_aa: CASSPGGTGNQPQHF
clone_size: few; v_call: TRBV5-8; d_call: .; j_call: TRBJ2-7; cdr3_nt: TGTGCCAGCAGCTTCCTCAAGAGCTCCTACGAGCAGTACTTC; cdr3_aa: CASSFLKSSYEQYF
clone_size: many; v_call: TRBV19; d_call: .; j_call: TRBJ2-5; cdr3_nt: TGTGCCAGCGGACAGCTACAAGAGACCCAGTACTTC; cdr3_aa: CASGQLQETQYF
clone_size: .; v_call: TRBV29-1; d_call: .; j_call: TRBJ2-7; cdr3_nt: TGCAGCTTGGCCGTCGGCGATTACGAGCAGTACTTC; cdr3_aa: CSLAVGDYEQYF
clone_size: many; v_call: TRBV19; d_call: .; j_call: TRBJ2-2; cdr3_nt: TGTGCCAGTAGGGCCGGGACTAACACCGGGGAGCTGTTTTTT; cdr3_aa: CASRAGTNTGELFF
clone_size: .; v_call: TRBV29-1; d_call: .; j_call: TRBJ1-2; cdr3_nt: TGCAGCGTGCATACCGGGGATGGCTACACCTTC; cdr3_aa: CSVHTGDGYTF
clone_size: .; v_call: TRBV24-1; d_call: .; j_call: TRBJ2-2; cdr3_nt: TGTGCCACCAGTGAGCCCTCGGGCAGGGGTGAGCGGTTTTTT; cdr3_aa: CATSEPSGRGERFF
clone_size: many; v_call: TRBV12-3/TRBV12-4; d_call: .; j_call: TRBJ2-7; cdr3_nt: TGTGCCAGCAGCCCGAGCTTCCCATACGAGCAGTACTTC; cdr3_aa: CASSPSFPYEQYF
clone_size: .; v_call: TRBV15; d_call: .; j_call: TRBJ2-6; cdr3_nt: TGTGCCACCAGCCGCCAGGGGCGGGACATCTCTGGGGCCAACGTCCTGACTTTC; cdr3_aa: CATSRQGRDISGANVLTF
clone_size: many; v_call: TRBV12-3/TRBV12-4; d_call: TRBD1; j_call: TRBJ1-1; cdr3_nt: TGTGCCATCTCAAGACAGGGCATGAACACTGAAGCTTTCTTT; cdr3_aa: CAISRQGMNTEAFF
clone_size: .; v_call: TRBV2; d_call: TRBD2; j_call: TRBJ2-7; cdr3_nt: TGTGCCAGCAGTGAATTAACAGGGGGATCCGGGACTAGCGGGTTGTACTTC; cdr3_aa: CASSELTGGSGTSGLYF
clone_size: .; v_call: TRBV10-3; d_call: TRBD1; j_call: TRBJ2-2; cdr3_nt: TGTGCCATCAGTGAGGACAGGGTGGGCACTATCACCGGGGAGCTGTTTTTT; cdr3_aa: CAISEDRVGTITGELFF
clone_size: .; v_call: TRBV7-9; d_call: TRBD1; j_call: TRBJ1-2; cdr3_nt: TGTGCCAGCAGCTCACGAGCACAGGGGAGAGGCTACACCTTC; cdr3_aa: CASSSRAQGRGYTF
clone_size: few; v_call: TRBV19; d_call: .; j_call: TRBJ1-5; cdr3_nt: TGTGCCAGTAGTATTCCCTTAAGGGCACGGAGTAATCAGCCCCAGCATTTT; cdr3_aa: CASSIPLRARSNQPQHF
clone_size: .; v_call: TRBV7-2; d_call: .; j_call: TRBJ1-3; cdr3_nt: TGTGCCAGCACCCAGGGGACAAGTGGAAACACCATATATTTT; cdr3_aa: CASTQGTSGNTIYF
clone_size: many; v_call: TRBV6-6; d_call: TRBD2; j_call: TRBJ2-7; cdr3_nt: TGTGCCAGCATGGGGACTAGCGAGAATTACGAGCAGTACTTC; cdr3_aa: CASMGTSENYEQYF
clone_size: .; v_call: TRBV12-3/TRBV12-4; d_call: TRBD2; j_call: TRBJ2-2; cdr3_nt: TGTGCCAGCAGTTTGGGACTAGCGGGAGACGGCGGCACCGGGGAGCTGTTTTTT; cdr3_aa: CASSLGLAGDGGTGELFF
clone_size: .; v_call: TRBV18; d_call: .; j_call: TRBJ2-5; cdr3_nt: TGTGCCTCCGTGGGGTCCTTTGAGGAGACCCAGTACTTC; cdr3_aa: CASVGSFEETQYF
clone_size: few; v_call: TRBV5-1; d_call: .; j_call: TRBJ1-2; cdr3_nt: TGCGCCAGCAGCGCGGGTCTGGGGAACTATGGCTACACCTTC; cdr3_aa: CASSAGLGNYGYTF
clone_size: .; v_call: TRBV7-2; d_call: .; j_call: TRBJ2-3; cdr3_nt: TGTGCCAGCAGCTTACTCGGGAGTGGCACAGATACGCAGTATTTT; cdr3_aa: CASSLLGSGTDTQYF
clone_size: many; v_call: TRBV5-1; d_call: .; j_call: TRBJ2-7; cdr3_nt: TGCGCCAGCAGCTTGAGGCAACCCTACGAGCAGTACTTC; cdr3_aa: CASSLRQPYEQYF
clone_size: many; v_call: TRBV5-1; d_call: .; j_call: TRBJ1-1; cdr3_nt: TGCGCCAGCAGCTTACCTAAGACAGCCAACACTGAAGCTTTCTTT; cdr3_aa: CASSLPKTANTEAFF
clone_size: many; v_call: TRBV5-5; d_call: .; j_call: TRBJ2-7; cdr3_nt: TGTGCCAGCAGCTCTTCTACGGTGCAGTACTTC; cdr3_aa: CASSSSTVQYF
clone_size: .; v_call: TRBV25-1; d_call: .; j_call: TRBJ1-6; cdr3_nt: TGTGCCTGGAGTGTAAACGTCGGCGATGATTGGAATTCACCCCTCCACTTT; cdr3_aa: CAWSVNVGDDWNSPLHF
clone_size: few; v_call: TRBV12-3/TRBV12-4; d_call: TRBD2; j_call: TRBJ2-2; cdr3_nt: TGTGCCAGCAGTTCCGGGGGGTCGGACACCGGGGAGCTGTTTTTT; cdr3_aa: CASSSGGSDTGELFF
clone_size: few; v_call: TRBV2; d_call: .; j_call: TRBJ2-7; cdr3_nt: TGTGCCAGCAGTGTGGACTCCCTTACCGGCTCCTACGAGCAGTACTTC; cdr3_aa: CASSVDSLTGSYEQYF
clone_size: .; v_call: TRBV15; d_call: .; j_call: TRBJ1-1; cdr3_nt: TGTGCCACCAGCAGAGTTGGGGGGTACACTGAAGCTTTCTTT; cdr3_aa: CATSRVGGYTEAFF
clone_size: .; v_call: TRBV9; d_call: TRBD1; j_call: TRBJ1-5; cdr3_nt: TGTGCCAGCAGCACCGACAGGGGGAATAGCAATCAGCCCCAGCATTTT; cdr3_aa: CASSTDRGNSNQPQHF
clone_size: few; v_call: TRBV20-1; d_call: TRBD2; j_call: TRBJ2-7; cdr3_nt: TGCAGTGCTGCCCCGGGGCTAGCGGAGTTTTCCTACGAGCAGTACTTC; cdr3_aa: CSAAPGLAEFSYEQYF
clone_size: many; v_call: TRBV7-9; d_call: .; j_call: TRBJ2-2; cdr3_nt: TGTGCCAGCAGGCGCCCTGGTCCCGGGGAGCTGTTTTTT; cdr3_aa: CASRRPGPGELFF
clone_size: few; v_call: TRBV7-2; d_call: .; j_call: TRBJ1-2; cdr3_nt: TGTGCCAGCAGCCAAGAAAGGGCGCAGAGGGCCTATGGCTACACCTTC; cdr3_aa: CASSQERAQRAYGYTF
clone_size: many; v_call: TRBV20-1; d_call: .; j_call: TRBJ2-7; cdr3_nt: TGCAGTGCTAGGGGACACTCCGAGCAGTACTTC; cdr3_aa: CSARGHSEQYF
clone_size: .; v_call: TRBV29-1; d_call: .; j_call: TRBJ1-1; cdr3_nt: TGCAGCGTTGAAGATGAGGGTAGCGGGGGCTTT; cdr3_aa: CSVEDEGSGGF
clone_size: few; v_call: TRBV10-3; d_call: TRBD1; j_call: TRBJ1-6; cdr3_nt: TGTGCCAGCAGGACGGGACAGGGGGCGCTTTGGTTGAGTTCACCCCTCCACTTT; cdr3_aa: CASRTGQGALWLSSPLHF
clone_size: .; v_call: TRBV9; d_call: .; j_call: TRBJ1-1; cdr3_nt: TGTGCCAGCAGCCCCCACGGCAGTGACACTGAAGCTTTCTTT; cdr3_aa: CASSPHGSDTEAFF
clone_size: many; v_call: TRBV7-9; d_call: .; j_call: TRBJ1-1; cdr3_nt: TGTGCCAGCAGCTTAGGAGGGGGGGTAGGCACTGAAGCTTTCTTT; cdr3_aa: CASSLGGGVGTEAFF
clone_size: many; v_call: TRBV24-1; d_call: .; j_call: TRBJ2-7; cdr3_nt: TGTGCCACCAGTGATTCGTGGCATTCCTACGAGCAGTACTTC; cdr3_aa: CATSDSWHSYEQYF
clone_size: many; v_call: TRBV7-6; d_call: .; j_call: TRBJ1-4; cdr3_nt: TGTGCCAGCAGCTTACCCGGGATTAATGAAAAACTGTTTTTT; cdr3_aa: CASSLPGINEKLFF
clone_size: few; v_call: TRBV12-3/TRBV12-4; d_call: .; j_call: TRBJ1-3; cdr3_nt: TGTGCCAGCAGTGGACAAATTGGAAACACCATATATTTT; cdr3_aa: CASSGQIGNTIYF
clone_size: many; v_call: TRBV11-2; d_call: TRBD2; j_call: TRBJ2-7; cdr3_nt: TGTGCCAGCAGCTTAACTAGCGGGGTGTTCTACGAGCAGTACTTC; cdr3_aa: CASSLTSGVFYEQYF
clone_size: .; v_call: TRBV7-9; d_call: TRBD2; j_call: TRBJ2-2; cdr3_nt: TGTGCCAGCAGCTTGTCTAGCGGGAGCCCTGCGAACACCGGGGAGCTGTTTTTT; cdr3_aa: CASSLSSGSPANTGELFF
clone_size: .; v_call: TRBV9; d_call: .; j_call: TRBJ1-5; cdr3_nt: TGTGCCAGCAGTCACGGACCGGGACCCCAGCCCCAGCATTTT; cdr3_aa: CASSHGPGPQPQHF
clone_size: .; v_call: TRBV29-1; d_call: TRBD1; j_call: TRBJ1-1; cdr3_nt: TGCAGCGTGCGAATACCGGGACAGGGGGTAGCTGAAGCTTTCTTT; cdr3_aa: CSVRIPGQGVAEAFF
clone_size: .; v_call: TRBV4-2; d_call: .; j_call: TRBJ1-4; cdr3_nt: TGTGCCAGCAGCCAAGATTGGGCCGATAATGAAAAACTGTTTTTT; cdr3_aa: CASSQDWADNEKLFF
clone_size: many; v_call: TRBV2; d_call: .; j_call: TRBJ1-6; cdr3_nt: TGTGCCAGCAGAACACCAGGGGCTGATAATTCACCCCTCCACTTT; cdr3_aa: CASRTPGADNSPLHF
clone_size: many; v_call: TRBV7-3; d_call: .; j_call: TRBJ1-2; cdr3_nt: TGTGCCAGCAGGTTTAAAGGAGGGGACGTCTATGGCTACACCTTC; cdr3_aa: CASRFKGGDVYGYTF
clone_size: many; v_call: TRBV14; d_call: .; j_call: TRBJ1-2; cdr3_nt: TGTGCCAGCAGCCAAGCCGGGGGCGGGCGCTATGGCTACACCTTC; cdr3_aa: CASSQAGGGRYGYTF
clone_size: .; v_call: TRBV25-1; d_call: TRBD1; j_call: TRBJ1-5; cdr3_nt: TGTGCCAGCAGGCGACAGGGTTGGCAGCCCCAGCATTTT; cdr3_aa: CASRRQGWQPQHF